These T cell receptor beta chains were read from a single sample in a study of T cells in Graves' hyperthyroidism and ophthalmopathy. TCRdb re-called the multiplex PCR reads with MiXCR, one entry per CDR3 protein. Of fewer than 800,000 distinct CDR3 sequences in the sample, roughly 15% are singletons; the top ten hold approximately 8%. The sample taken for sequencing was blood. These receptors were taken from a man between 18 and 29 years old with Graves' hyperthyroidism. CDR3s include the opening cysteine and the closing phenylalanine or tryptophan. Each record gives: D gene, V gene, J gene, clone size, CDR3 DNA, CDR3 protein. The D gene is left open where the match is weak. The size entry is marked missing in some rows and otherwise reads once, few, many or a size class.

d_call: NA; v_call: TRBV7-3; j_call: TRBJ2-1; clone_size: NA; cdr3_nt: TGTGCCAGCAGCTTAATCCGAAGCTCCTACAATGAGCAGTTCTTC; cdr3_aa: CASSLIRSSYNEQFF
d_call: NA; v_call: TRBV12-3/TRBV12-4; j_call: TRBJ2-5; clone_size: many; cdr3_nt: TGTGCCAGCTCCCCCGGGCGGGGTTCCCGAGAGACCCAGTACTTC; cdr3_aa: CASSPGRGSRETQYF
d_call: NA; v_call: TRBV12-3/TRBV12-4; j_call: TRBJ1-1; clone_size: many; cdr3_nt: TGTGCCAGCAGTTTACAGGGAAGTCTCACTGAAGCTTTCTTT; cdr3_aa: CASSLQGSLTEAFF
d_call: NA; v_call: TRBV5-1; j_call: TRBJ2-4; clone_size: NA; cdr3_nt: TGCGCCAGCAGCGAATACGGGAGAGACATTCAGTACTTC; cdr3_aa: CASSEYGRDIQYF
d_call: TRBD2; v_call: TRBV28; j_call: TRBJ2-3; clone_size: many; cdr3_nt: TGTGCCAGCAGCTTTCAGACCGGGACTAGCAATGATACGCAGTATTTT; cdr3_aa: CASSFQTGTSNDTQYF
d_call: NA; v_call: TRBV29-1; j_call: TRBJ2-5; clone_size: few; cdr3_nt: TGCAGCGTTGTATCGAGCGGGACAGGAGAGACCCAGTACTTC; cdr3_aa: CSVVSSGTGETQYF
d_call: NA; v_call: TRBV28; j_call: TRBJ1-5; clone_size: many; cdr3_nt: TGTGCCAGCAGATACAGGGAAGTCGGCCAGCCCCAGCATTTT; cdr3_aa: CASRYREVGQPQHF
d_call: NA; v_call: TRBV6-1; j_call: TRBJ2-5; clone_size: many; cdr3_nt: TGTGCCAGCAGTTATTTCGGCGCTCAAGAGACCCAGTACTTC; cdr3_aa: CASSYFGAQETQYF
d_call: NA; v_call: TRBV28; j_call: TRBJ2-7; clone_size: NA; cdr3_nt: TGTGCCAGCAACCGGGACGTATCGCACGAGCAGTACTTC; cdr3_aa: CASNRDVSHEQYF
d_call: TRBD1; v_call: TRBV9; j_call: TRBJ2-1; clone_size: NA; cdr3_nt: TGTGCCAGCAGCGAGGGACAGGGGGCCGATGAGCAGTTCTTC; cdr3_aa: CASSEGQGADEQFF
d_call: TRBD1; v_call: TRBV18; j_call: TRBJ1-1; clone_size: few; cdr3_nt: TGTGCCAGCTCACCACCGGGACAGGACACTGAAGCTTTCTTT; cdr3_aa: CASSPPGQDTEAFF
d_call: TRBD1; v_call: TRBV4-3; j_call: TRBJ2-7; clone_size: NA; cdr3_nt: TGCGCCAGCAGCCAACTACTTCGACAGGGCTACGAGCAGTACTTC; cdr3_aa: CASSQLLRQGYEQYF
d_call: NA; v_call: TRBV15; j_call: TRBJ1-5; clone_size: few; cdr3_nt: TGTGCCACCAGCAGAGTCGGCGGACCAAATCAGCCCCAGCATTTT; cdr3_aa: CATSRVGGPNQPQHF
d_call: NA; v_call: TRBV3-1; j_call: TRBJ1-2; clone_size: many; cdr3_nt: TGTGCCGTGGCGCTAGATAACTATGGCTACACCTTC; cdr3_aa: CAVALDNYGYTF
d_call: NA; v_call: TRBV11-2; j_call: TRBJ2-1; clone_size: many; cdr3_nt: TGTGCCAGCAGCCTTGCCGCCGGACTCTACAATGAGCAGTTCTTC; cdr3_aa: CASSLAAGLYNEQFF
d_call: TRBD2; v_call: TRBV5-1; j_call: TRBJ2-7; clone_size: many; cdr3_nt: TGCGCCAGCAGCTTGGGTATTCTAGCGGGAGGTCTCTCCTACGAGCAGTACTTC; cdr3_aa: CASSLGILAGGLSYEQYF
d_call: NA; v_call: TRBV18; j_call: TRBJ2-7; clone_size: many; cdr3_nt: TGTGCCAGCCGAGAAGGACACGGAAACTACGAGCAGTACTTC; cdr3_aa: CASREGHGNYEQYF
d_call: NA; v_call: TRBV28; j_call: TRBJ2-1; clone_size: many; cdr3_nt: TGTGCCAGCAGTTCTACACGCGTTGAGCAGTTCTTC; cdr3_aa: CASSSTRVEQFF
d_call: TRBD1; v_call: TRBV24-1; j_call: TRBJ2-7; clone_size: NA; cdr3_nt: TGTGCCACCAGTGATCCCCGGACAGGGGGCAACGAGCAGTACTTC; cdr3_aa: CATSDPRTGGNEQYF
d_call: TRBD2; v_call: TRBV6-2/TRBV6-3; j_call: TRBJ2-1; clone_size: few; cdr3_nt: TGTGCCAGCAGTTACAGGCGGGAGGGCCCCTACAATGAGCAGTTCTTC; cdr3_aa: CASSYRREGPYNEQFF
d_call: TRBD1; v_call: TRBV19; j_call: TRBJ1-1; clone_size: NA; cdr3_nt: TGTGCCAGTAGTATAGGATTCGGACAGGGGGCTCCTGAAGCTTTCTTT; cdr3_aa: CASSIGFGQGAPEAFF
d_call: NA; v_call: TRBV19; j_call: TRBJ1-6; clone_size: few; cdr3_nt: TGTGCCAGTAGTATAGGTGGCAGTCGGATTGGTTCACCCCTCCACTTT; cdr3_aa: CASSIGGSRIGSPLHF
d_call: TRBD1; v_call: TRBV28; j_call: TRBJ1-3; clone_size: few; cdr3_nt: TGTGCCAGCAGTTCGGGACAGGGATGGAACACCATATATTTT; cdr3_aa: CASSSGQGWNTIYF
d_call: NA; v_call: TRBV12-3/TRBV12-4; j_call: TRBJ2-5; clone_size: many; cdr3_nt: TGTGCCAGCAGAGCCGCCAGGGTGGGGACCCAGTACTTC; cdr3_aa: CASRAARVGTQYF
d_call: TRBD1; v_call: TRBV19; j_call: TRBJ1-6; clone_size: NA; cdr3_nt: TGTGCCAGCTTGACAGGGCCGGGAAATTCACCCCTCCACTTT; cdr3_aa: CASLTGPGNSPLHF
d_call: NA; v_call: TRBV5-8; j_call: TRBJ1-5; clone_size: many; cdr3_nt: TGTGCCAGCAGCCTAGGCACATGGGGTCAGCCCCAGCATTTT; cdr3_aa: CASSLGTWGQPQHF
d_call: NA; v_call: TRBV5-1; j_call: TRBJ2-7; clone_size: few; cdr3_nt: TGCGCCAGCAGCCCAGACAGTAAAGACGAGCAGTACTTC; cdr3_aa: CASSPDSKDEQYF
d_call: NA; v_call: TRBV7-3; j_call: TRBJ1-1; clone_size: many; cdr3_nt: TGTGCCAGCAGCTTATTGGCGGTGAACACTGAAGCTTTCTTT; cdr3_aa: CASSLLAVNTEAFF
d_call: NA; v_call: TRBV6-1; j_call: TRBJ2-6; clone_size: once; cdr3_nt: TGTGCCAGCAGTGAAGCGGGAGGAAACGTCCTGACTTTC; cdr3_aa: CASSEAGGNVLTF
d_call: NA; v_call: TRBV2; j_call: TRBJ1-6; clone_size: NA; cdr3_nt: TGTGCCAGCAGTGTCTCTGGAGGGAGGAATTCACCCCTCCACTTT; cdr3_aa: CASSVSGGRNSPLHF
d_call: NA; v_call: TRBV30; j_call: TRBJ1-1; clone_size: NA; cdr3_nt: TGTGCCTGGAGGGGCTGGGGGCCGGGTGAAGCTTTCTTT; cdr3_aa: CAWRGWGPGEAFF
d_call: TRBD1; v_call: TRBV29-1; j_call: TRBJ2-7; clone_size: NA; cdr3_nt: TGCAGCGTTGAAGAGGGGACAGGGTTCTACGAGCAGTACTTC; cdr3_aa: CSVEEGTGFYEQYF
d_call: TRBD1; v_call: TRBV12-3/TRBV12-4; j_call: TRBJ2-7; clone_size: many; cdr3_nt: TGTGCCAGCAGCAACCGGGACAGAGACTACGAGCAGTACTTC; cdr3_aa: CASSNRDRDYEQYF
d_call: TRBD2; v_call: TRBV20-1; j_call: TRBJ2-3; clone_size: NA; cdr3_nt: TGCAGTGCTAGAGATCTAGCGGGAGAAACTATTACGCAGTATTTT; cdr3_aa: CSARDLAGETITQYF
d_call: TRBD2; v_call: TRBV28; j_call: TRBJ2-5; clone_size: many; cdr3_nt: TGTGCCAGCAGCCTCGGACTAGCGGGAGGGAAAGAGACCCAGTACTTC; cdr3_aa: CASSLGLAGGKETQYF
d_call: NA; v_call: TRBV24-1; j_call: TRBJ2-1; clone_size: NA; cdr3_nt: TGTGCCACCAGTGATCCAGGGGAAGAGCAGTTCTTC; cdr3_aa: CATSDPGEEQFF
d_call: TRBD1; v_call: TRBV2; j_call: TRBJ1-1; clone_size: NA; cdr3_nt: TGTGCCAGCAGAGATCGGACAGGGGAGAACACTGAAGCTTTCTTT; cdr3_aa: CASRDRTGENTEAFF
d_call: NA; v_call: TRBV5-1; j_call: TRBJ2-2; clone_size: NA; cdr3_nt: TGCGCCAGCAGCCCTGGGAAAGGGAACACCGGGGAGCTGTTTTTT; cdr3_aa: CASSPGKGNTGELFF
d_call: TRBD1; v_call: TRBV18; j_call: TRBJ2-7; clone_size: many; cdr3_nt: TGTGCCAGCTCCCAGTCGGACAGGGGGATCCACGGGGAGTACTTC; cdr3_aa: CASSQSDRGIHGEYF
d_call: TRBD2; v_call: TRBV5-1; j_call: TRBJ2-1; clone_size: NA; cdr3_nt: TGCGCCAGCAGCCCGACTAGCGGGAGTCCAAAGCAGTTCTTC; cdr3_aa: CASSPTSGSPKQFF
d_call: NA; v_call: TRBV2; j_call: TRBJ1-2; clone_size: NA; cdr3_nt: TGTGCCAGCGTGGACTATGGCTACACCTTC; cdr3_aa: CASVDYGYTF
d_call: NA; v_call: TRBV7-3; j_call: TRBJ1-1; clone_size: NA; cdr3_nt: TGTGCCAGCAGCTTAGTCGTTGGAGTCAAACGGACTGAAGCTTTCTTT; cdr3_aa: CASSLVVGVKRTEAFF
d_call: NA; v_call: TRBV6-1; j_call: TRBJ1-5; clone_size: NA; cdr3_nt: TGTGCCAGCAGTCTTAACGGTTATAGCAATCAGCCCCAGCATTTT; cdr3_aa: CASSLNGYSNQPQHF
d_call: NA; v_call: TRBV10-2; j_call: TRBJ1-1; clone_size: many; cdr3_nt: TGCGCCAGCAGTACCCTCCAGACAGCTGAAGCTTTCTTT; cdr3_aa: CASSTLQTAEAFF
d_call: NA; v_call: TRBV12-3/TRBV12-4; j_call: TRBJ2-3; clone_size: NA; cdr3_nt: TGTGCTACGACGATAGGGGGGACAACTAGCACAGATACGCAGTATTTT; cdr3_aa: CATTIGGTTSTDTQYF